The 17 T cell receptor beta chains given below trace back to one sample, sequenced in a study of CD8 T cells in Susac syndrome. RNA was extracted with the RNeasy kit, and a quantity of roughly 0.5 to 1 ug was reverse transcribed using random hexamers. TCRdb reanalysed the immunoSEQ multiplex PCR reads using MiXCR and keeps one entry per CDR3 protein. The sample holds around 170,000 distinct CDR3 sequences, roughly 94% seen once. Sequencing was done on a sample of CD8+ T cells from PBMCs. These receptors all stem from a human donor with Susac syndrome.

The chain combines TRBV4-1 with TRBJ1-5; D is perhaps TRBD1 (6 bases). Germline V gene lookup returns CDR1 MGHRA and CDR2 YSYEKL. The V and J ends lost 1 base and 6 bases respectively, with 10 bases between them. There are 14 residues in the CDR3. DNA of the CDR3: TGCGCCAGCAGCCAAGGGGGGCAGGGTCAGCCCCAGCATTTT. Its protein is CASSQGGQGQPQHF.

This clonotype turned up a few times. V and J are TRBV3-1 and TRBJ1-5; 7 positions agree with TRBD1. Germline lookup yields CDR1 LGHDT and CDR2 YNNKEL (reference sequence). V was clipped by 5 bases and J by 5 bases; unmatched bases: 3. The CDR3 runs 13 residues. DNA of the CDR3: TGTGCCAGCAGCGGGGACAGTGATCAGCCCCAGCATTTT. Translation gives CASSGDSDQPQHF.

The chain links TRBV4-1 to TRBJ2-1, with 11 bases identical to TRBD2. After removal of 5 bases from V and 8 bases from J, the junction contained 11 bases not matched to a gene. Germline CDR1 MGHRA, CDR2 YSYEKL. The length of the CDR3 is 16 residues. The CDR3: CASSALLAGEMDEQFF. Here the CDR3 DNA reads TGCGCCAGCAGCGCGCTACTAGCGGGGGAGATGGATGAGCAGTTCTTC.

The chain is built from TRBV25-1 and TRBJ1-5; D is undetermined. The CDR3 length is 15 residues. V was trimmed by 3 bases and J by 5 bases, leaving 14 bases between them. Germline-derived CDR1 and CDR2 are MGHDK and SYGVNS. The CDR3 loop reads CASSDSGSPHQPQHF. The CDR3 bases are TGTGCCAGCAGTGACTCGGGGAGTCCCCATCAGCCCCAGCATTTT.

This clonotype was picked up one time. This chain connects TRBV4-1 to TRBJ2-3; 10 bases agree with TRBD2. Germline CDR1 reads MGHRA; CDR2 reads YSYEKL. There are 17 residues in the CDR3. The V gene end was trimmed by 3 bases and the J gene end by 2 bases; junction bases not matched to a gene: 8. The CDR3 coding sequence is TGCGCCAGCAGCCACTTCTCTAGCGGGAGAAACACAGATACGCAGTATTTT. It encodes CASSHFSSGRNTDTQYF.

V gene TRBV7-9 combines with J gene TRBJ2-7; D possibly uses TRBD1 or TRBD2 (5 bases each). This CDR3 spans 14 amino acids. The V end was cut by 11 bases, the J end by 0 bases, with 17 bases between. From germline, CDR1 is SEHNR and CDR2 FQNEAQ (reference sequence). The CDR3 region is CAGTGDYPSYEQYF. The DNA for the CDR3 is TGTGCCGGCACAGGTGACTATCCCTCCTACGAGCAGTACTTC.

The rearrangement uses TRBV12-3 or TRBV12-4 and TRBJ2-2, with 7 bases identical to TRBD2. V was pared by 4 bases and J by 6 bases, with 11 bases of the junction left unmatched. CDR3 length: 16 amino acids. CDR3 bases: TGTGCCAGCAGTTCTGCTGGGGCGGGAGAGGCCGGGGAGCTGTTTTTT. Protein product: CASSSAGAGEAGELFF.

This clonotype was observed a few times. The rearrangement links TRBV18 to TRBJ2-1; D uncertain. Germline V gene data show CDR1 as KGHSH and CDR2 as LQKENI. CDR3 length: 13 residues. The V end was cut by 3 bases, the J end by 4 bases, with 7 bases between. As DNA, the CDR3 is TGTGCCAGCTCACCGCCCTCGTACAATGAGCAGTTCTTC. Its protein is CASSPPSYNEQFF.

This chain joins TRBV6-5 and TRBJ2-7; no reliable D call. This CDR3 is 14 amino acids long. V was clipped by 0 bases and J by 3 bases, with 9 bases between them. The germline CDR1 and CDR2 sequences are MNHEY and SVGAGI. The CDR3 sequence: CASSYSKGFYEQYF. CDR3 bases: TGTGCCAGCAGTTACTCGAAGGGATTCTACGAGCAGTACTTC.

The chain combines TRBV11-2 with TRBJ2-2, with TRBD2 matching over 11 bases. V shed 5 bases and J 4 bases; nucleotides not matched to a gene: 9. The CDR3 is 17 amino acids. Germline values: CDR1 SGHAT, CDR2 FQNNGV. CDR3 in DNA: TGTGCCAGCAGCCCGAGAGGGCTAGCGGGGGGCACCGGGGAGCTGTTTTTT. Amino acids: CASSPRGLAGGTGELFF.

In DNA, the CDR3 is TGTGCCAACAGGGATACAGGGGACTATGGCTACACCTTC. Its protein product is CANRDTGDYGYTF. V is TRBV2 and J is TRBJ1-2, with 7 bases lining up with TRBD1. Germline CDR1 reads SNHLY; CDR2 reads FYNNEI. The trim removed 10 bases at V and 3 bases at J, leaving 8 bases unmatched. This CDR3 is 13 amino acids long.

The rearrangement links TRBV12-5 to TRBJ1-4; 7 nucleotides line up with TRBD1. The CDR3 length is 14 residues. Germline assignment: CDR1 LGHNT and CDR2 FRNRAP. V shed 3 bases and J 14 bases; nucleotides not matched to a gene: 12. DNA of the CDR3: TGTGCTAGTGGTTTCGCAGGGACAGTAGATAAGCTGTTTTTT. It translates to CASGFAGTVDKLFF.

This chain links TRBV7-9 with TRBJ2-1; 7 bases line up with TRBD2. The junction had 10 bases not matched to a gene; V was cut back by 8 bases and J by 0 bases. Germline CDR1 SEHNR, CDR2 FQNEAQ (reference sequence). CDR3 length: 16 amino acids. The CDR3 reads CASAYPRGSSYNEQFF. CDR3 sequence (DNA): TGTGCCAGCGCCTACCCGCGGGGGAGCTCCTACAATGAGCAGTTCTTC.

V usage is TRBV27 and J usage is TRBJ1-1; tentative D call: TRBD1 (6 bases). This CDR3 contains 12 residues. V lost 10 bases and J lost 5, with 14 bases in between. Germline CDR1 and CDR2: MNHEY and SMNVEV (reference sequence). The CDR3 DNA is TGTGCCACCCAGGGGAGCCTAACTGAAGCTTTCTTT. Protein sequence: CATQGSLTEAFF.

This chain links TRBV12-3 or TRBV12-4 with TRBJ2-5, with D possibly matching TRBD1 (5 bases). The CDR3 is made up of 11 amino acids. The V end was cut by 9 bases, the J end by 5 bases, with 10 bases between. In nucleotides, the CDR3 is TGTGCCAGTAGGGGCAGGGAGACCCAGTACTTC. Protein: CASRGRETQYF.

The chain carries TRBV5-1 and TRBJ2-1, with D maybe TRBD2 (6 bases). V was cut by 0 bases and J by 5 bases, with 24 bases left in between. Germline V gene sequence: CDR1 SGHRS, CDR2 YFSETQ. The CDR3 runs to 19 residues. As DNA, the CDR3 is TGCGCCAGCAGCTTGGCCGGTCCCCTTACCGGGGGACGAAACAATGAGCAGTTCTTC. This codes for CASSLAGPLTGGRNNEQFF.

This chain links TRBV6-5 with TRBJ2-1; TRBD2 matches at 11 bases. The CDR3 consists of 16 residues. Trimming at V came to 2 bases and at J to 5 bases, leaving 5 bases not matched to a gene. Germline loops: CDR1 MNHEY, CDR2 SVGAGI. The CDR3 loop is CASSYASGGRHNEQFF. The CDR3 DNA sequence: TGTGCCAGCAGTTACGCTAGCGGGGGGCGACACAATGAGCAGTTCTTC.